This T cell receptor (beta chain) was sequenced for a study of blood T cells in healthy people across ages. The sample holds a few counts of this clonotype. The germline V gene encodes CDR1 MNHEY and CDR2 SVGEGT. This CDR3 is 14 amino acids long. Together with a sample-barcoded 5' primer, a J-beta primer mix was included in a second PCR lasting roughly 7 to 11 cycles. Each CDR3 protein gets one entry after TCRdb re-called the 5' RACE reads with MiXCR. This sample has fewer than 950,000 distinct CDR3 sequences; roughly 40% occur once, and the top ten carry under 15%. The sample taken for sequencing was blood. This receptor was obtained from a young man in good health. The chain recombines TRBV6-2 or TRBV6-3 with TRBJ2-1, with D possibly being TRBD1 (6 bases). The J call could be wrong; TRBJ2-7 is a better fit for the DNA end. Here the CDR3 reads CASRGANSYNEQYF. CDR3 nucleotide sequence: TGTGCCAGCAGGGGGGCGAACTCCTACAATGAGCAGTACTTC.